The 14 T cell receptor beta chains below all came from one sample that was sequenced in a study of CD8 T cells in ankylosing spondylitis. TCRdb independently ran MiXCR on the 5' RACE reads; one entry per CDR3 protein. This table holds around 220,000 distinct CDR3 sequences, 10% to 13% found once. The specimen sequenced was blood, either unsorted or a sorted T cell fraction (not recorded which). All receptors derive from a male donor with ankylosing spondylitis or in good health (not recorded which).

This clonotype was picked up many times. The rearrangement links TRBV6-1 to TRBJ2-5; 11 positions match TRBD2. Germline trimming cut 6 bases from V and 5 bases from J; bases unmatched to any gene: 14. The CDR3 has 17 residues. Germline-derived CDR1 and CDR2 are MNHNS and SASEGT. CDR3 region: CASSLNRRLAGLETQYF. Written as DNA, the CDR3 is TGTGCCAGCAGCCTCAACAGAAGACTAGCGGGGTTGGAGACCCAGTACTTC.

In its sample, this clonotype was seen many times. The CDR3 DNA is TGTGCCAGCAGTGGCATTGGACTAGCGGGGGGAAATGAGCAGTTCTTC. Encoded protein: CASSGIGLAGGNEQFF. The J gene is TRBJ2-1, the V gene TRBV12-3 or TRBV12-4; 14 nucleotides align to TRBD2. Trimming cost V 5 bases and J 7 bases; bases outside gene matches: 7. This CDR3 comprises 16 residues.

This clonotype was counted ten times or more. The chain couples TRBV24-1 to TRBJ2-2; no firm D call. V shed 8 bases and J shed 1 base, with 7 bases lying between them. The CDR3 extends over 13 amino acids. Germline V lookup: CDR1 KGHDR, CDR2 SFDVKD. CDR3 coding DNA: TGTGCCACCAAGGAGCAGAACACCGGGGAGCTGTTTTTT. This sequence encodes CATKEQNTGELFF.

Ten or more counts support this clonotype. V and J are TRBV12-3 or TRBV12-4 and TRBJ1-1; no firm D call. Between the trimmed V and J ends, which lost 2 bases and 5 bases, there was a span of 9 bases. This CDR3 is built from 13 residues. The DNA of the CDR3 is TGTGCCAGCAGTTTAAGTCCTGTAACTGAAGCTTTCTTT. As protein: CASSLSPVTEAFF.

CDR3 sequence reads: CASRASGGQNTGELFF. CDR3 nucleotide sequence: TGCGCCAGCAGAGCTAGCGGGGGGCAGAACACCGGGGAGCTGTTTTTT. This chain joins TRBV5-1 and TRBJ2-2; 11 nucleotides match TRBD2. The CDR3 totals 16 residues. In germline, CDR1 is SGHRS, CDR2 YFSETQ. The V gene end was trimmed by 5 bases and the J gene end by 1 base; junction bases not matched to a gene: 4.

This rearrangement joins TRBV2 to TRBJ2-1, with TRBD1 identical over 7 bases. The J segment lost 16 bases and the V segment lost 4 bases, leaving 13 bases of the junction unmatched. The CDR3 runs 13 residues. Germline CDR1 SNHLY, CDR2 FYNNEI. CDR3 sequence: CASSAEGQPSGFF. CDR3 nucleotide sequence: TGTGCCAGCAGTGCAGAGGGACAGCCTTCGGGATTCTTC.

The chain recombines TRBV7-2 with TRBJ1-1; D perhaps matches TRBD1 (6 bases). The CDR3 loop spans 15 amino acids. In germline, CDR1 is SGHTA, CDR2 FQGNSA. Trimming cost V 5 bases and J 4 bases, with 17 bases left between them. CDR3 coding DNA: TGTGCCAGCAGCCAAGTCCACAGGGTGGGCACTGAAGCTTTCTTT. Protein sequence: CASSQVHRVGTEAFF.

This clonotype was seen at least ten times. The chain recombines TRBV24-1 with TRBJ2-2; 7 bases fit TRBD1. CDR1 and CDR2 (germline): KGHDR, SFDVKD. The length of the CDR3 is 14 residues. The ends lost 7 bases at V and 3 bases at J; junction bases unmatched: 4. The CDR3 here is CATSGTAHTGELFF. The CDR3 bases are TGTGCCACCAGCGGGACAGCTCACACCGGGGAGCTGTTTTTT.

This clonotype occurred many times. The gene calls are TRBV12-3 or TRBV12-4 and TRBJ2-7, with TRBD1 as a possible D gene (5 bases). Trimming cost V 4 bases and J 4 bases, with 14 bases left between them. This CDR3 is 14 amino acids long. The DNA for the CDR3 is TGTGCCAGCAGTTCAAACAGGCTAGGGTACGAGCAGTACTTC. Encoded protein: CASSSNRLGYEQYF.

Many counts were recorded for this clonotype. This chain joins TRBV18 and TRBJ2-1; D is perhaps TRBD1 (6 bases). Germline V CDR1 and CDR2: KGHSH, LQKENI. Trimming cost V 6 bases and J 2 bases, with 14 bases left between them. The CDR3 is made up of 15 amino acids. The CDR3 nucleotides read TGTGCCAGCTCGTCAGGGGTCTCGACCTACAATGAGCAGTTCTTC. Protein sequence: CASSSGVSTYNEQFF.

This clonotype was found many times. The rearrangement links TRBV7-2 to TRBJ2-3, with D hard to call. V was trimmed by 7 bases and J by 2 bases, leaving 13 bases between them. This CDR3 spans 14 amino acids. Germline CDR1 reads SGHTA; CDR2 reads FQGNSA. Here the CDR3 reads CASNWVGITDTQYF. CDR3 bases: TGTGCCAGCAACTGGGTGGGGATCACAGATACGCAGTATTTT.

This clonotype was observed a few times. V gene TRBV3-1 combines with J gene TRBJ2-3, with TRBD2 matching over 8 bases. CDR3 length: 15 residues. The V gene's germline CDR1 is LGHDT and CDR2 YNNKEL (reference sequence). With V trimmed by 1 base and J by 6 bases, 6 bases remained unmatched. For the CDR3, the DNA is TGTGCCAGCAGCCAAGGAGGACTAGCCGGGGATACGCAGTATTTT. This translates into CASSQGGLAGDTQYF.

This clonotype was seen many times. The V and J genes are TRBV9 and TRBJ2-4, with 8 nucleotides matching TRBD1. This CDR3 contains 14 residues. Per the germline V gene, CDR1 is SGDLS and CDR2 is YYNGEE. The J segment lost 7 bases and the V segment lost 3 bases, leaving 6 bases of the junction unmatched. The CDR3 coding sequence is TGTGCCAGCAGCGCAGAACAGGGGGATAACATTCAGTACTTC. It yields the protein CASSAEQGDNIQYF.

The sample holds many counts of this clonotype. The chain recombines TRBV5-1 with TRBJ2-3, with D uncertain. The CDR3 runs to 11 residues. V lost 2 bases and J 5 bases, leaving 3 bases between the germline ends. Per germline, CDR1 SGHRS and CDR2 YFSETQ. This CDR3 is CASSFGDTQYF. CDR3 coding DNA: TGCGCCAGCAGCTTCGGAGATACGCAGTATTTT.